The present TCR beta chain was sequenced within a study of blood T cell repertoires in COVID-19. In the study overall: The United States, Italy and Spain supplied acute and convalescent COVID-19 samples. Sources were T cells, B-cell-depleted T cells, or PBMCs; the material itself was cDNA or gDNA.

Germline CDR1 MDHEN, CDR2 SYDVKM. This CDR3 has 15 amino acids. V lost 5 bases and J 8 bases, leaving 19 bases between the germline ends. TCRdb's table, derived via immunoSEQ multiplex PCR, lists solely in-frame clones and lacks some. Of about 200,000 clones in the sample, 89% were seen once. The chain has TRBV28 and TRBJ1-5; maybe TRBD1 (6 bases). Sequenced input: PBMCs or T cells enriched from blood (not recorded which). The sequence was collected from a woman younger than 35 who had recovered from COVID-19. The CDR3 bases are TGTGCCAGCAGTCTACCCACAGGGAGTAGCAAGCCCCAGCATTTT. Its translation is CASSLPTGSSKPQHF. The variable domain in full, completed from reference TRBV28 and TRBJ1-5, reads DVKVTQSSRYLVKRTGEKVFLECVQDMDHENMFWYRQDPGLGLRLIYFSYDVKMKEKGDIPEGYSVSREKKERFSLILESASTNQTSMYLCASSLPTGSSKPQHFGDGTRLSIL.